This T cell receptor (beta chain) was sequenced for a study of T cells in Graves' hyperthyroidism and ophthalmopathy. RNA transcripts yielded amplified TCR beta CDR3 regions. Carried out on the TCR CDR3, a first-round RT-PCR used the HTBI primer set. TCRdb reprocessed the multiplex PCR reads via MiXCR and lists one record per CDR3 protein. The sample has approximately 590,000 distinct CDR3 sequences; about 15% are singletons. Lactation, pregnancy, other autoimmune disease or uncontrolled infection excluded patients. This clonotype was recorded at least ten times. Trimming took 0 bases from V and 3 from J, leaving 9 bases between them. This CDR3 comprises 14 residues. Germline lookup yields CDR1 SGHAT and CDR2 FQNNGV.

The chain has TRBV11-2 and TRBJ2-7, with D possibly being TRBD2 (5 bases). The sample comprised blood. The source of this sequence is a woman aged 25 to 39 with Graves' hyperthyroidism. CDR3 in amino acids: CASSLERVYYEQYF. The CDR3 region has the DNA TGTGCCAGCAGCTTAGAGCGGGTATACTACGAGCAGTACTTC. The variable domain in full, with the rest retrieved from reference TRBV11-2 and TRBJ2-7, is EAGVAQSPRYKIIEKRQSVAFWCNPISGHATLYWYQQILGQGPKLLIQFQNNGVVDDSQLPKDRFSAERLKGVDSTLKIQPAKLEDSAVYLCASSLERVYYEQYFGPGTRLTVT.